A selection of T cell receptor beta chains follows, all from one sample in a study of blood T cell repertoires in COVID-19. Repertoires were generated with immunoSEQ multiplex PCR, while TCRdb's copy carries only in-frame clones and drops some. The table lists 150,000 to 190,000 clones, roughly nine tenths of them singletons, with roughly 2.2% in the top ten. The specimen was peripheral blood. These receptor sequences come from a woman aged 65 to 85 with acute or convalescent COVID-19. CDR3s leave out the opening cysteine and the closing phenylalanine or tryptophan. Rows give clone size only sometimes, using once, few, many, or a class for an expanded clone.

CDR3: ASSPGQQLGNTIY
size: .
J: TRBJ1-3
V: TRBV7-8

CDR3: ASSAGRETQY
size: .
J: TRBJ2-5
V: TRBV11-3

CDR3: ASSLVWTADSPLH
size: .
J: TRBJ1-6
V: TRBV5-1

CDR3: ASSLVQGATRNQPQH
size: few
J: TRBJ1-5
V: TRBV7-2

CDR3: ASESPGSGNTIY
size: .
J: TRBJ1-3
V: TRBV19

CDR3: ASQNRVGEKLF
size: .
J: TRBJ1-4
V: TRBV7-2

CDR3: ASSTLTGNTEAF
size: .
J: TRBJ1-1
V: TRBV19

CDR3: ASRRGDANTGELF
size: .
J: TRBJ2-2
V: TRBV7-3

CDR3: ASSLALQGAGETQY
size: .
J: TRBJ2-5
V: TRBV11-2

CDR3: ASRSNRRQINQPQH
size: .
J: TRBJ1-5
V: TRBV27

CDR3: ASNGQSRSKETQY
size: .
J: TRBJ2-5
V: TRBV2

CDR3: ARQASLSTEAF
size: .
J: TRBJ1-1
V: TRBV10-3

CDR3: ASSQRGGGGDTQY
size: .
J: TRBJ2-3
V: TRBV3-1/TRBV3-2

CDR3: SVEASGPGVGYT
size: few
J: TRBJ1-2
V: TRBV29-1

CDR3: ASSYRTGESSPLH
size: .
J: TRBJ1-6
V: TRBV5-4

CDR3: AISQDRSYEQY
size: few
J: TRBJ2-7
V: TRBV10-3

CDR3: AIRLADTYNEQF
size: .
J: TRBJ2-1
V: TRBV5-1

CDR3: ASSFPPGRSSYNEQF
size: .
J: TRBJ2-1
V: TRBV19

CDR3: ATRSDSGANVLT
size: .
J: TRBJ2-6
V: TRBV10-3

CDR3: AWTRTGAVNTEAF
size: .
J: TRBJ1-1
V: TRBV30

CDR3: ASKEGSANEKLF
size: .
J: TRBJ1-4
V: TRBV28

CDR3: ASSQSGGPLISSPLH
size: .
J: TRBJ1-6
V: TRBV3-1/TRBV3-2

CDR3: ASSIARGNEQF
size: .
J: TRBJ2-1
V: TRBV19

CDR3: ASSQEKRGNREAF
size: .
J: TRBJ1-1
V: TRBV4-3

CDR3: ASSVIQGPSYEQY
size: .
J: TRBJ2-7
V: TRBV7-9

CDR3: ASSSTRGTGAKTQY
size: few
J: TRBJ2-5
V: TRBV5-4

CDR3: ASSDRQGTIQPQH
size: .
J: TRBJ1-5
V: TRBV2

CDR3: ASSIARNAAEKLF
size: .
J: TRBJ1-4
V: TRBV19

CDR3: ASSVATGGSYNEQF
size: .
J: TRBJ2-1
V: TRBV9

CDR3: ASSPTRGETQY
size: once
J: TRBJ2-5
V: TRBV18

CDR3: ASSPETGGARTEAF
size: .
J: TRBJ1-1
V: TRBV18

CDR3: ASSPYPGRGLDSNQPQH
size: .
J: TRBJ1-5
V: TRBV27

CDR3: ASSEARYWDRGREQY
size: .
J: TRBJ2-7
V: TRBV2

CDR3: ASNKQGMDGYT
size: once
J: TRBJ1-2
V: TRBV6-6

CDR3: ATSREGAAYGYT
size: .
J: TRBJ1-2
V: TRBV15

CDR3: ASSRRQGLNYGYT
size: .
J: TRBJ1-2
V: TRBV19

CDR3: ASSRLNTGELF
size: .
J: TRBJ2-2
V: TRBV7-9

CDR3: ASRPWTEAYEQY
size: .
J: TRBJ2-7
V: TRBV19

CDR3: ASSLTGAGRNTEAF
size: .
J: TRBJ1-1
V: TRBV18

CDR3: ASSLGTGGNQPQH
size: .
J: TRBJ1-5
V: TRBV7-8

CDR3: ASRLQGGETEAF
size: .
J: TRBJ1-1
V: TRBV27

CDR3: ASSGDRSNQPQH
size: .
J: TRBJ1-5
V: TRBV28

CDR3: ASRTGTGAGYGYT
size: .
J: TRBJ1-2
V: TRBV5-4

CDR3: ASRLNDQGLPGNTIY
size: .
J: TRBJ1-3
V: TRBV12-2

CDR3: ASSYVRQRNTGELF
size: once
J: TRBJ2-2
V: TRBV7-9

CDR3: ASSPDRGVNTEAF
size: .
J: TRBJ1-1
V: TRBV7-6

CDR3: ASSPTSYRSYNEQF
size: .
J: TRBJ2-1
V: TRBV6-2/TRBV6-3

CDR3: ASSVGTGSLTQY
size: .
J: TRBJ2-5
V: TRBV9